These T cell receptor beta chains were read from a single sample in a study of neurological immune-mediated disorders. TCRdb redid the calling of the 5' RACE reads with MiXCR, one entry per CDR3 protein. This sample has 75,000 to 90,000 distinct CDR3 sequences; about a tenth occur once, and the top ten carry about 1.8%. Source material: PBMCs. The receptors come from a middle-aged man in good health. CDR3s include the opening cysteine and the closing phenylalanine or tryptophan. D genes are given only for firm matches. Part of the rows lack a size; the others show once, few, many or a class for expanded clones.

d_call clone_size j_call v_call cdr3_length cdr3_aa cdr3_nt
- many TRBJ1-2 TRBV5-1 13 CASSLAAVEGYTF TGCGCCAGCAGCTTGGCCGCGGTTGAGGGCTACACCTTC
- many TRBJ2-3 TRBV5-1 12 CASSLASDTQYF TGCGCCAGCAGCTTGGCAAGTGATACGCAGTATTTT
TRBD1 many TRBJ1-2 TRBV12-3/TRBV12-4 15 CASSATGGSFYGYTF TGTGCCAGCAGTGCGACAGGGGGGTCGTTCTATGGCTACACCTTC
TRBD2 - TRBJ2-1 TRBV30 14 CAWSVPAGTNEQFF TGTGCCTGGAGTGTTCCAGCGGGAACGAATGAGCAGTTCTTC
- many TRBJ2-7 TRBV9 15 CASSVGLGASYEQYF TGTGCCAGCAGCGTAGGACTTGGGGCCTCCTACGAGCAGTACTTC
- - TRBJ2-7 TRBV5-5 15 CASSSRWGQKNEQYF TGTGCCAGCAGCTCACGGTGGGGACAAAAAAACGAGCAGTACTTC
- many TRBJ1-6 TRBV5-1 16 CASSWESQGKGSPLHF TGCGCCAGCAGCTGGGAGTCACAGGGAAAGGGCTCACCCCTCCACTTT
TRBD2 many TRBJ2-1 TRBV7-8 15 CASSPRGGAVNEQFF TGTGCCAGCAGCCCTCGCGGGGGGGCGGTCAATGAGCAGTTCTTC
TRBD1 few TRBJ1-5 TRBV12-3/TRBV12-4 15 CASSIDLTGFQPQHF TGTGCCAGCAGTATAGATTTGACAGGGTTTCAGCCCCAGCATTTT
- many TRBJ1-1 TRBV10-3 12 CAIREPPTEAFF TGTGCCATCAGGGAGCCGCCCACTGAAGCTTTCTTT
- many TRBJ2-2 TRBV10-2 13 CASSFGVAGELFF TGCGCCAGCAGTTTTGGGGTAGCAGGGGAGCTGTTTTTT
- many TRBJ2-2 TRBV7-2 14 CASSLLGRTGELFF TGTGCCAGCAGCTTATTGGGGAGGACCGGGGAGCTGTTTTTT
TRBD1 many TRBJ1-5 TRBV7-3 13 CASSIDRDQPQHF TGTGCCAGCAGCATTGACAGGGACCAGCCCCAGCATTTT
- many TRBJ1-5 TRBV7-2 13 CASSLRGNQPQHF TGTGCCAGCAGCTTAAGGGGAAATCAGCCCCAGCATTTT
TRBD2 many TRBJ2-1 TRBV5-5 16 CASSLASGGRTGGQFF TGTGCCAGCAGCTTGGCCTCAGGCGGGAGGACGGGGGGGCAGTTCTTC
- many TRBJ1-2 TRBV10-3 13 CAISEAGDYGYTF TGTGCCATCAGTGAAGCAGGGGACTATGGCTACACCTTC
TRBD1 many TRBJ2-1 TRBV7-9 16 CASSSTGTGGHNEQFF TGTGCCAGCAGCTCCACCGGGACAGGGGGACACAATGAGCAGTTCTTC
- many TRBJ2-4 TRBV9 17 CASSVGGGPLAKNIQYF TGTGCCAGCAGCGTGGGAGGGGGGCCCCTAGCCAAAAACATTCAGTACTTC
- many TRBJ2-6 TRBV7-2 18 CASSFSGGTNSGANVLTF TGTGCCAGCAGCTTCTCCGGGGGAACAAACTCTGGGGCCAACGTCCTGACTTTC
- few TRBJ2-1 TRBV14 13 CASSLTDRRGQFF TGTGCCAGCAGCCTAACGGACAGGAGGGGGCAGTTCTTC
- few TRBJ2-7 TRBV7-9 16 CASSRDRPWGGYEQYF TGTGCCAGCAGCCGAGACAGGCCGTGGGGGGGCTACGAGCAGTACTTC
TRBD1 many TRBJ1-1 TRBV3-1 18 CASSQDRQGGSVNTEAFF TGTGCCAGCAGCCAGGATAGACAGGGAGGATCGGTGAACACTGAAGCTTTCTTT
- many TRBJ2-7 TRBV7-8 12 CASSLRVYEQYF TGTGCCAGCAGCTTAAGAGTCTACGAGCAGTACTTC
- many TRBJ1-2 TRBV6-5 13 CASSPSPVYGYTF TGTGCCAGCAGTCCCTCTCCGGTGTATGGCTACACCTTC
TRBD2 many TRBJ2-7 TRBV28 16 CASSSRLAGSSYEQYF TGTGCCAGCAGCTCCCGACTAGCGGGATCCTCCTACGAGCAGTACTTC
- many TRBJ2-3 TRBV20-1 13 CSARDRSTDTQYF TGCAGTGCCAGAGACAGGAGCACAGATACGCAGTATTTT
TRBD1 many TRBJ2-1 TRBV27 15 CASRQTGLAYNEQFF TGTGCCAGCAGACAGACAGGGCTGGCCTACAATGAGCAGTTCTTC
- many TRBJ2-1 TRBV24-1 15 CATSAGPPEVYEQFF TGTGCCACCAGTGCCGGGCCTCCGGAGGTATATGAGCAGTTCTTC
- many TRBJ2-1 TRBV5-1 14 CASSLVAEYNEQFF TGCGCCAGCAGCTTGGTGGCAGAATACAATGAGCAGTTCTTC